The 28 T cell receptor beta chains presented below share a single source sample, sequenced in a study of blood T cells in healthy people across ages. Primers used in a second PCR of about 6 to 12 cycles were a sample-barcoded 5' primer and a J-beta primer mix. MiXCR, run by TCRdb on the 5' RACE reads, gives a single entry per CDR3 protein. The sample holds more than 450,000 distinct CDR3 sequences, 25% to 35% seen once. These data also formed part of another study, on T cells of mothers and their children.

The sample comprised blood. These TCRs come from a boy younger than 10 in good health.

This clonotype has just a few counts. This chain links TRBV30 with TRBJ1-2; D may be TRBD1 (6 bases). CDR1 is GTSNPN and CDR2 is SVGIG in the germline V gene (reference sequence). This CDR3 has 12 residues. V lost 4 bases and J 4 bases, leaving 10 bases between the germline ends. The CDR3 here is CAWIQGGYGYTF. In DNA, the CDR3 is TGTGCCTGGATACAGGGTGGCTATGGCTACACCTTC.

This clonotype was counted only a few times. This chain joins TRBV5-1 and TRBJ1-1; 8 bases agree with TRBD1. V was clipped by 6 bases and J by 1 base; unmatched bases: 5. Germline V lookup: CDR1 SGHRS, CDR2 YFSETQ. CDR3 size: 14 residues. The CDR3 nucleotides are TGCGCCAGCAACTTCGACAGGGGGAACACTGAAGCTTTCTTT. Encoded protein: CASNFDRGNTEAFF.

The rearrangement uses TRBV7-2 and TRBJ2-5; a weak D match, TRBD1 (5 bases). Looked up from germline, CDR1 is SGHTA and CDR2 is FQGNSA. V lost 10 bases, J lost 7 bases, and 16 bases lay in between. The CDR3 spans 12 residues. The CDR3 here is CAILGQGATQYF. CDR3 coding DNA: TGTGCCATCCTGGGGCAGGGTGCGACCCAGTACTTC. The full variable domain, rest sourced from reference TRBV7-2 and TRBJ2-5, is GAGVSQSPSNKVTEKGKDVELRCDPISGHTALYWYRQSLGQGLEFLIYFQGNSAPDKSGLPSDRFSAERTGGSVSTLTIQRTQQEDSAVYLCAILGQGATQYFGPGTRLLVL.

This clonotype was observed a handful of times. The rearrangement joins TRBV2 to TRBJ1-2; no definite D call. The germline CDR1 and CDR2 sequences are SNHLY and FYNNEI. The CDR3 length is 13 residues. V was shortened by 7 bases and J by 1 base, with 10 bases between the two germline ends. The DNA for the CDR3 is TGTGCCAGCAAGACGGCTTTTAACTATGGCTACACCTTC. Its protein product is CASKTAFNYGYTF.

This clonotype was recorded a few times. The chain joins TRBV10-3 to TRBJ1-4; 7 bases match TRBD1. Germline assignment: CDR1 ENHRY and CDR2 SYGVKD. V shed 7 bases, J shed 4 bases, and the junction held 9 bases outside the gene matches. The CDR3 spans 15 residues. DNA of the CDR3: TGTGCCATCAAATCAGGACAGGACGGTAATGAAAAACTGTTTTTT. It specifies CAIKSGQDGNEKLFF.

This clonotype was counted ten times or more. CDR3 in amino acids: CASSPGTRFNEQFF. The CDR3 DNA is TGTGCCAGCAGTCCCGGGACTAGATTCAATGAGCAGTTCTTC. The chain links TRBV28 to TRBJ2-1, with TRBD2 matching 8 bases. The J segment lost 6 bases and the V segment lost 5 bases, leaving 6 bases of the junction unmatched. This CDR3 comprises 14 residues. Germline CDR1 reads MDHEN; CDR2 reads SYDVKM.

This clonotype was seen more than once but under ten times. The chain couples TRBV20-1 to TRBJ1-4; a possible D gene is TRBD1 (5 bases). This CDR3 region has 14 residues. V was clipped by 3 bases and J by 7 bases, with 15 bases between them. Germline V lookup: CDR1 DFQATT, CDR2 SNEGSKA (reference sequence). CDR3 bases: TGCAGTGCTAGTTTCGCGGGACGGAGTGAAAAACTGTTTTTT. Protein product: CSASFAGRSEKLFF.

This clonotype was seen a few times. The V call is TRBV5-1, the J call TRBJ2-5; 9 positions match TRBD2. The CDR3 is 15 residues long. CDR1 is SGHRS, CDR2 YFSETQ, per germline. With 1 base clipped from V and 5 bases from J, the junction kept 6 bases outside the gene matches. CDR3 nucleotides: TGCGCCAGCAGCTTGCGAGCGGGGGGCGGTGAGACCCAGTACTTC. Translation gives CASSLRAGGGETQYF.

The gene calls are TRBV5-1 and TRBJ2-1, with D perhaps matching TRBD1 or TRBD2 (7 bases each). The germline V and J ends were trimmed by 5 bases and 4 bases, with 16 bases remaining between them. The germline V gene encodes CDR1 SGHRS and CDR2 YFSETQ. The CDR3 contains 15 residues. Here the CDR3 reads CASRRGGDRYNEQFF. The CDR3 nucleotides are TGCGCCAGCAGGCGTGGGGGGGACAGATACAATGAGCAGTTCTTC.

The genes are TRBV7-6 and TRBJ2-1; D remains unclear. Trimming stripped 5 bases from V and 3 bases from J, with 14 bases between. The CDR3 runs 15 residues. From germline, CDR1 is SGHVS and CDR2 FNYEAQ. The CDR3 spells CASSDLRKNYNEQFF. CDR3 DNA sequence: TGTGCCAGCAGCGACCTTAGGAAAAACTACAATGAGCAGTTCTTC.

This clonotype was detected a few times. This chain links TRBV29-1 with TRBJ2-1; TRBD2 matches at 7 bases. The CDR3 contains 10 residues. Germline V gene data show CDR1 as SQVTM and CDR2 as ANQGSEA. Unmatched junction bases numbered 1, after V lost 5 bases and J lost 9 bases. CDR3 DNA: TGCAGCGTTCCTAGCGGTGAGCAGTTCTTC. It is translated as CSVPSGEQFF.

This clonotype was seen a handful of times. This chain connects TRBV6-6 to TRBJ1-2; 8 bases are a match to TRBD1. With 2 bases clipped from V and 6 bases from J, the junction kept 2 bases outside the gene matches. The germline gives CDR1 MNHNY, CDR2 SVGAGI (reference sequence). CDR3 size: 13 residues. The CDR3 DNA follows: TGTGCCAGCAGTTACCCGACAGGGGATGGCTACACCTTC. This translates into CASSYPTGDGYTF.

CDR3 in DNA: TGTGCCAGCAGCGTCACTCCCCTTGCCCGGGCAGATACGCAGTATTTT. It translates to CASSVTPLARADTQYF. The chain carries TRBV9 and TRBJ2-3; D gene unclear. The CDR3 runs to 16 residues. V lost 2 bases to trimming and J lost 4 bases, with 17 bases between them. Germline V CDR1 and CDR2: SGDLS, YYNGEE.

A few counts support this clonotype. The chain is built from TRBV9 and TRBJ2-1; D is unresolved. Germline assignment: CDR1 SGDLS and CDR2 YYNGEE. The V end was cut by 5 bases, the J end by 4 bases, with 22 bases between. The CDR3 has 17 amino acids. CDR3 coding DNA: TGTGCCAGCAGTGGTGACCAGCCCAATGGTTCGTACAATGAGCAGTTCTTC. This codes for CASSGDQPNGSYNEQFF.

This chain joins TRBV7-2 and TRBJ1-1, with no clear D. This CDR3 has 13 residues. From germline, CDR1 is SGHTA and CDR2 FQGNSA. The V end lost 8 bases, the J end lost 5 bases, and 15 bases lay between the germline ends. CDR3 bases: TGTGCCAGCGGGCTCAGATTAGGGACTGAAGCTTTCTTT. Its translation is CASGLRLGTEAFF.

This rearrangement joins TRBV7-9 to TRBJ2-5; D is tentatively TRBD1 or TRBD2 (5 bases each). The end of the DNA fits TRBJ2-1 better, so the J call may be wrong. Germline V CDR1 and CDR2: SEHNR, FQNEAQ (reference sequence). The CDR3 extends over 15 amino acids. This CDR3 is CASSLDRGSHNEQFF. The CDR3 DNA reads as TGTGCCAGCAGCTTAGATCGGGGCAGCCACAATGAGCAGTTCTTC.

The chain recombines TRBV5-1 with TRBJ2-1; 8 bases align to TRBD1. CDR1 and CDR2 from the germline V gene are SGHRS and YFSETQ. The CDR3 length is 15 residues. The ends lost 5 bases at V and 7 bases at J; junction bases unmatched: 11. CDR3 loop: CASSAWTGSGNEQFF. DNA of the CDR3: TGCGCCAGCAGTGCCTGGACAGGGTCTGGGAATGAGCAGTTCTTC.

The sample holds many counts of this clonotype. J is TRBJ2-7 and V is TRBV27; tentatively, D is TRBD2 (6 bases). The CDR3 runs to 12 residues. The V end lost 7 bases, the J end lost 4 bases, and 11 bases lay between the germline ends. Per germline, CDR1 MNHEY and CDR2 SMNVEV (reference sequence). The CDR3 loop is CASMGGMYEQYF. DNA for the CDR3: TGTGCCAGCATGGGGGGAATGTACGAGCAGTACTTC.

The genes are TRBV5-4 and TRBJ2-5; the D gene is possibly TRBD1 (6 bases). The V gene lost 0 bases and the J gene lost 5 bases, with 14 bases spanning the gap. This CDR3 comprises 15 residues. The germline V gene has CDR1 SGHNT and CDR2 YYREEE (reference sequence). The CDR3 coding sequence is TGTGCCAGCAGCTTGGATACAGGGCGTGGTGAGACCCAGTACTTC. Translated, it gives CASSLDTGRGETQYF.

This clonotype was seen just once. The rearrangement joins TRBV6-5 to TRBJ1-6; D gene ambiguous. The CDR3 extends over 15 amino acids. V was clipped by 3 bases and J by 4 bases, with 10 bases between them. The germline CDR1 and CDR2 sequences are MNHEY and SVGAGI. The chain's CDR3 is CASSYSSGYNSPLHF. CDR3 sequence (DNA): TGTGCCAGCAGTTATTCCTCCGGGTATAATTCACCCCTCCACTTT.

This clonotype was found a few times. CDR3 DNA: TGCGCCAGCAGCCAAGTAGGGGAAATGAGCAATGAGCAGTTCTTC. Translation: CASSQVGEMSNEQFF. The chain couples TRBV4-1 to TRBJ2-7; D might be TRBD1 (5 bases). The DNA end is more similar to TRBJ2-1, so the J call may be wrong. The CDR3 has 15 amino acids. Per the germline V gene, CDR1 is MGHRA and CDR2 is YSYEKL.

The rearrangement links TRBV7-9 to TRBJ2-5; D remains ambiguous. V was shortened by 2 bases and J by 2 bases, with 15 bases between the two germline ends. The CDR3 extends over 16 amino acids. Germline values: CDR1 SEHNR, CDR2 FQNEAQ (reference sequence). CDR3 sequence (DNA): TGTGCCAGCAGCTTACCGAAGGGAAGCCTTCAAGAGACCCAGTACTTC. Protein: CASSLPKGSLQETQYF.

CDR3 in DNA: TGCAGCGTCCACCTAGCGGGAGGGCCTGATACGCAGTATTTT. Translated, it gives CSVHLAGGPDTQYF. The J gene is TRBJ2-3, the V gene TRBV29-1, with 12 bases identical to TRBD2. Germline loops: CDR1 SQVTM, CDR2 ANQGSEA. Trimming cost V 6 bases and J 6 bases; bases outside gene matches: 7. The CDR3 contains 14 residues.

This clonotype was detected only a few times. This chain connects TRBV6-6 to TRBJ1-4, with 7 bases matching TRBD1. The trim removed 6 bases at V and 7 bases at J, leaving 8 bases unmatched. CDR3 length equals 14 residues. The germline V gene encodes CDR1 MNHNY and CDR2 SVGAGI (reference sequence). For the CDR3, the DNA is TGTGCCAGCAGCGCCGACAGGGTCGGTGAAAAACTGTTTTTT. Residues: CASSADRVGEKLFF.

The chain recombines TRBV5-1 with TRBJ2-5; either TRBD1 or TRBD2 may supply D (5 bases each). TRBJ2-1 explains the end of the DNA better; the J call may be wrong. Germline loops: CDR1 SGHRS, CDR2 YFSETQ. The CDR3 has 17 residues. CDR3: CASSLGLGTSSYNEQFF. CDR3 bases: TGCGCCAGCAGCTTGGGGTTGGGGACCAGCTCCTACAATGAGCAGTTCTTC.

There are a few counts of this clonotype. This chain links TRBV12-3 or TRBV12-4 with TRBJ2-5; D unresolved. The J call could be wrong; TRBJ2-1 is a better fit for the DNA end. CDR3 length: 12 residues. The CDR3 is CASSYDNNEQFF. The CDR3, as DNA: TGTGCCAGCAGTTATGACAACAATGAGCAGTTCTTC.

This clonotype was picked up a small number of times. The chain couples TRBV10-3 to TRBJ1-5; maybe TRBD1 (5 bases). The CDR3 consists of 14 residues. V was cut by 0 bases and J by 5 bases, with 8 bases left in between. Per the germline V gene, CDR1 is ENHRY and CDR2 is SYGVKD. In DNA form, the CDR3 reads TGTGCCATCAGTGAGTCTAAAGGGGATCAGCCCCAGCATTTT. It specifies CAISESKGDQPQHF.

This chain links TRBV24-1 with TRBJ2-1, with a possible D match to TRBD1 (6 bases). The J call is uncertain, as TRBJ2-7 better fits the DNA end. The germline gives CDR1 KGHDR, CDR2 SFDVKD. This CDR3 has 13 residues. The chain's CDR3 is CATARQDSYEQYF. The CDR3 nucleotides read TGTGCCACCGCTCGACAGGACTCCTACGAGCAGTACTTC.